A single sample gave rise to the 6 T cell receptor beta chains below, sequenced in a study of human T cells and chemical hapten exposure. Total RNA was isolated from unfractionated whole blood. TCRdb ran MiXCR on the 5' RACE reads and lists one entry per CDR3 protein. The sample yields more than 60,000 distinct CDR3 sequences, less than 20% seen once. These receptors were collected from a female donor in good health.

The chain links TRBV28 to TRBJ2-7; 7 bases are a match to TRBD2. The CDR3 has 12 residues. In germline, CDR1 is MDHEN, CDR2 SYDVKM. V was pared by 6 bases and J by 9 bases, with 8 bases of the junction left unmatched. DNA of the CDR3: TGTGCCAGCAGGACTACTAGCGAATGGCAGTACTTC. Its protein product is CASRTTSEWQYF.

The chain has TRBV19 and TRBJ2-3; 7 bases map to TRBD2. The CDR3 is made up of 17 amino acids. Germline V gene sequence: CDR1 LNHDA, CDR2 SQIVND (reference sequence). V gave up 7 bases and J gave up 2 bases; unmatched junction bases: 15. CDR3 loop: CASTPLVGGSSTDTQYF. In nucleotides, the CDR3 is TGTGCCAGTACCCCCCTCGTGGGGGGGAGCTCCACAGATACGCAGTATTTT.

This chain joins TRBV27 and TRBJ2-7; D is unresolved. Trimming stripped 5 bases from V and 3 bases from J, with 14 bases between. The CDR3 runs 14 residues. CDR1 is MNHEY and CDR2 is SMNVEV in the germline V gene (reference sequence). Written as DNA, the CDR3 is TGTGCCAGCAGTCCCGTAGGACCCAACTACGAGCAGTACTTC. This gives the protein CASSPVGPNYEQYF.

CDR3: CASSLVARPGLAGGGGELFF. CDR3 sequence (DNA): TGTGCCAGCAGCTTAGTCGCCCGCCCGGGACTAGCGGGAGGAGGAGGGGAGCTGTTTTTT. The chain joins TRBV7-2 to TRBJ2-2; 15 bases line up with TRBD2. Losses at the gene ends were 1 base for V and 8 bases for J; bases not matched to a gene: 14. The germline V gene encodes CDR1 SGHTA and CDR2 FQGNSA. This CDR3 is 20 amino acids long. Supplemented by reference TRBV7-2 and TRBJ2-2, the full variable domain reads GAGVSQSPSNKVTEKGKDVELRCDPISGHTALYWYRQSLGQGLEFLIYFQGNSAPDKSGLPSDRFSAERTGGSVSTLTIQRTQQEDSAVYLCASSLVARPGLAGGGGELFFGEGSRLTVL.

This clonotype has just one count. J is TRBJ2-2 and V is TRBV6-5; no definite D call. Between the trimmed V and J ends, which lost 5 bases and 1 base, there was a span of 2 bases. The germline V gene encodes CDR1 MNHEY and CDR2 SVGAGI. CDR3 length equals 12 residues. The CDR3 coding sequence is TGTGCCAGCAGTCAGAACACCGGGGAGCTGTTTTTT. Amino acids: CASSQNTGELFF.

This rearrangement joins TRBV6-2 or TRBV6-3 to TRBJ2-1; 8 nucleotides agree with TRBD2. The CDR3 spans 14 residues. Germline lookup yields CDR1 MNHEY and CDR2 SVGEGT. J was trimmed by 0 bases and V by 6 bases; bases with no gene match: 1. CDR3 nucleotides: TGTGCCAGCAGACTAGCGGACTCCTACAATGAGCAGTTCTTC. Translating gives CASRLADSYNEQFF.